The clone carrying this TCR beta chain appeared a few times. Its cognate antigen is unknown. This specimen comes from a study of T cell repertoires in cytomegalovirus infection. Turning to the study itself: Evidence of both CMV infection and a matching HLA type came from public TCR beta signatures.

Germline CDR1 MNHNY, CDR2 SVGAGI (reference sequence). The CDR3 loop spans 13 amino acids. Trimming cost V 8 bases and J 2 bases, with 13 bases left between them. Notes on the study in general: It was HLA-C-restricted CMV-specific TCR beta clonotypes that dominated the response ex vivo. Carriers of CMV plus the relevant HLA were identified by cumulative public TCR beta family frequency.

A single record per CDR3 protein comes from TCRdb applying MiXCR to the reads. There are roughly 250,000 distinct CDR3 sequences in the sample; approximately 24% occur only once, and roughly 20% lies in the top ten. Sequenced sample: CD8+ T cells from PBMCs. The chain joins TRBV6-6 to TRBJ2-7; no definite D call. The sequence derives from a human donor in good health (CMV status not recorded). Some clones in this sample may be carry-over from other donors' samples. The CDR3 DNA reads as TGTGCCAGCTCGGCAGATTCGACCTACGAGCAGTACTTC. This gives the protein CASSADSTYEQYF.